This T cell receptor beta chain was found in a study of blood T cell repertoires in COVID-19. Study in general: Samples representing acute and convalescent COVID-19 were sourced from the United States, Italy and Spain.

The protocol was immunoSEQ multiplex PCR, while the TCRdb copy is restricted to in-frame clones and leaves out a portion. The data show around 100,000 clones, with around 90% seen just once and around 5.3% held by the top ten. The specimen was peripheral blood. The clonotype comes from a woman over 75 with acute or convalescent COVID-19.

The CDR3 region has the DNA TGTGCCAGCAGTACCTGGCAGTACTCCTACAATGAGCAGTTCTTC. It codes for CASSTWQYSYNEQFF. The genes are TRBV6-2 or TRBV6-3 and TRBJ2-1; D not resolved. From germline, CDR1 is MNHEY and CDR2 SVGEGT. This CDR3 region has 15 residues. Trimming left V 5 bases short and J 0 bases short, with 11 bases between.